What follows is one T cell receptor beta chain and its context. This specimen comes from a study of OX40 agonist ivuxolimab in advanced cancers. Profiled with immunoSEQ multiplex PCR; TCRdb holds only in-frame clones, not every one. The sample consists of 74,000 or so clones, roughly 90% of them appearing once. The CDR3 spans 12 residues. The germline gives CDR1 SGHRS, CDR2 YFSETQ. The germline V and J ends were trimmed by 3 bases and 5 bases, with 8 bases remaining between them. The chain carries TRBV5-1 and TRBJ2-5; a weak D match, TRBD1 (6 bases). The clonotype originates from an adult with an advanced solid tumor such as melanoma, head and neck, liver or kidney cancer. This material consisted of CD4+ or CD8+ T cells sorted from blood, taken in a trial of the OX40 agonist ivuxolimab. The CDR3 coding sequence is TGCGCCAGCAGCTGGGGGCCGGAGACCCAGTACTTC. The encoded protein is CASSWGPETQYF.